Listed here are 19 T cell receptor beta chains from one sample, sequenced in a study of T cells after yellow fever vaccination. TCRdb processed the 5' RACE reads anew with MiXCR; each CDR3 protein has one entry. Counted here are approximately 510,000 distinct CDR3 sequences, 21% occurring once; the ten biggest clones make up approximately 16%. The sequencing used PBMCs, collected roughly 20 days after the first yellow fever vaccination. These receptors all stem from a man aged 18 to 29 who received the YFV17D yellow fever vaccine.

This clonotype was seen only a few times. The V call is TRBV9, the J call TRBJ2-5; D is perhaps TRBD2 (5 bases). The germline V gene has CDR1 SGDLS and CDR2 YYNGEE. The CDR3 spans 14 residues. Between the trimmed V and J ends, which lost 1 base and 5 bases, there was a span of 12 bases. CDR3 region: CASSVTGEAETQYF. The CDR3 DNA reads as TGTGCCAGCAGCGTAACCGGGGAAGCGGAGACCCAGTACTTC.

J is TRBJ1-1 and V is TRBV12-3 or TRBV12-4; D unresolved. The CDR3 covers 14 residues. Trimming removed 3 bases from V and 4 bases from J, with 12 bases in between. This CDR3 is CASSFNNWRTEAFF. The DNA for the CDR3 is TGTGCCAGCAGTTTTAATAACTGGCGCACTGAAGCTTTCTTT.

The CDR3 is CASSSPPGQGNSGELFF. The CDR3 nucleotides are TGTGCCAGCAGTTCTCCACCGGGACAGGGTAATTCCGGGGAGCTGTTTTTT. The rearrangement joins TRBV7-2 to TRBJ2-2; 9 positions match TRBD1. With 6 bases clipped from V and 6 bases from J, the junction kept 14 bases outside the gene matches. The germline gives CDR1 SGHTA, CDR2 FQGNSA. The CDR3 contains 17 residues.

CDR3 nucleotides: TGTGCTAGTGGTTTTGGGCAGGGAGGTCAGCCCCAGCATTTT. It yields the protein CASGFGQGGQPQHF. The chain carries TRBV12-5 and TRBJ1-5, with D tentatively TRBD1 (5 bases). V was clipped by 3 bases and J by 6 bases, with 12 bases between them. Per the germline V gene, CDR1 is LGHNT and CDR2 is FRNRAP. The CDR3 runs to 14 residues.

In this sample, this clonotype turned up many times. This chain joins TRBV4-1 and TRBJ1-6; 9 bases are shared with TRBD1. The CDR3 contains 15 residues. With V trimmed by 0 bases and J by 6 bases, 0 bases remained unmatched. Germline CDR1 MGHRA, CDR2 YSYEKL. The CDR3 here is CASSQEGQGNSPLHF. CDR3 DNA: TGCGCCAGCAGCCAAGAGGGACAGGGTAATTCACCCCTCCACTTT.

The gene calls are TRBV4-3 and TRBJ2-1, with TRBD1 matching over 9 bases. The V segment lost 4 bases and the J segment 5 bases; nucleotides outside the gene matches: 6. The CDR3 consists of 15 residues. CDR1 and CDR2 from the germline V gene are LGHNA and YSLEER. The CDR3 loop reads CASSRDRAADNEQFF. The CDR3 nucleotides read TGCGCCAGCAGCCGGGACAGGGCGGCGGACAATGAGCAGTTCTTC.

In its sample, this clonotype was seen a few times. This chain joins TRBV29-1 and TRBJ1-1; no clear D gene. V lost 4 bases to trimming and J lost 0 bases, with 9 bases between them. The CDR3 runs 13 residues. Germline CDR1 is SQVTM and CDR2 is ANQGSEA. The CDR3, as DNA: TGCAGCGTTGTTCGGCCCTTGAACACTGAAGCTTTCTTT. Encoded protein: CSVVRPLNTEAFF.

The rearrangement joins TRBV5-8 to TRBJ2-1; TRBD1 agrees at 7 bases. This CDR3 has 15 residues. V trimming: 1 base; J trimming: 7 bases; junction bases outside the gene matches: 8. CDR1 is SGHTS, CDR2 YDEGEE, per germline. Here the CDR3 reads CASSLWTGNGNEQFF. CDR3 sequence (DNA): TGTGCCAGCAGCTTGTGGACAGGCAACGGGAATGAGCAGTTCTTC.

The count of this clonotype is one. The gene calls are TRBV6-2 or TRBV6-3 and TRBJ2-7, with D tentatively TRBD1 (5 bases). CDR3 length: 12 amino acids. Germline CDR1 is MNHEY and CDR2 is SVGEGT. The V end was cut by 5 bases, the J end by 6 bases, with 11 bases between. The CDR3 DNA follows: TGTGCCAGCAGTAACACAGGTTTCGAGCAGTACGTC. It encodes CASSNTGFEQYV.

The chain is built from TRBV5-1 and TRBJ2-7; D gene uncertain. Germline CDR1 SGHRS, CDR2 YFSETQ. V lost 2 bases to trimming and J lost 2 bases, with 8 bases between them. The CDR3 runs 13 residues. Here the CDR3 reads CASSLTATYEQYF. In DNA form, the CDR3 reads TGCGCCAGCAGCTTAACAGCAACCTACGAGCAGTACTTC.

This clonotype showed up just a few times. At one of its ends the junction is not consistent with the germline gene, which may arise from a read error. The genes are TRBV7-9 and TRBJ1-1; D gene unclear. The CDR3 consists of 10 residues. CDR1 is SEHNR, CDR2 FQNEAQ, per germline (reference sequence). The CDR3 loop reads CASTNSEAFF. In DNA, the CDR3 is TGTGCCAGCACCAACAGTGAAGCTTTCTTT.

This chain uses TRBV14 with TRBJ1-2; no clear D gene. The CDR3 has 14 amino acids. V lost 4 bases and J lost 4, with 13 bases in between. Germline CDR1 reads SGHDN; CDR2 reads FVKESK. In DNA, the CDR3 is TGTGCCAGCAGCCCTAGAGGGCCGGGCTATGGCTACACCTTC. This sequence encodes CASSPRGPGYGYTF.

This clonotype was picked up a small number of times. This chain joins TRBV11-2 and TRBJ1-6, with D possibly being TRBD1 (6 bases). This CDR3 is 16 amino acids long. The germline V gene has CDR1 SGHAT and CDR2 FQNNGV. V was cut by 3 bases and J by 10 bases, with 19 bases left in between. This CDR3 reads CASSFLYRAPRSPLHF. CDR3 DNA: TGTGCCAGCAGCTTTCTATACAGGGCACCACGATCACCCCTCCACTTT.

The CDR3 loop reads CASSPPSSDSNQPQHF. The CDR3 DNA is TGTGCCAGCTCACCACCGAGTAGTGATAGCAATCAGCCCCAGCATTTT. The chain couples TRBV18 to TRBJ1-5; no reliable D call. Per germline, CDR1 KGHSH and CDR2 LQKENI. This CDR3 spans 16 amino acids. The V gene lost 0 bases and the J gene lost 0 bases, with 9 bases spanning the gap.

This clonotype was recorded a few times. This chain links TRBV5-1 with TRBJ1-1; the D is unclear. The CDR3 runs to 15 residues. Germline CDR1 SGHRS, CDR2 YFSETQ. Trimming stripped 1 base from V and 5 bases from J, with 15 bases between. The CDR3 spells CASSLRPGTTTEAFF. The DNA for the CDR3 is TGCGCCAGCAGCTTGCGACCGGGAACGACTACTGAAGCTTTCTTT.

The chain links TRBV7-2 to TRBJ2-7; possible D gene TRBD2, 6 bases. V shed 1 base and J shed 7 bases, with 14 bases lying between them. The CDR3 length is 14 residues. Germline V CDR1 and CDR2: SGHTA, FQGNSA. DNA for the CDR3: TGTGCCAGCAGCTTAGTAGGCGGGGCGCGAGAGCAGTACTTC. Residues: CASSLVGGAREQYF.

The chain combines TRBV5-1 with TRBJ1-3; D may be TRBD1 (5 bases). Germline values: CDR1 SGHRS, CDR2 YFSETQ. Trimming took off 1 base at V and 0 bases at J, with 8 bases between the two ends. The CDR3 extends over 15 amino acids. The CDR3: CASSLKGLSGNTIYF. The CDR3 nucleotides read TGCGCCAGCAGCTTGAAGGGGCTCTCTGGAAACACCATATATTTT.

Here the CDR3 reads CSAGHPNTEAFF. The CDR3 region has the DNA TGCAGTGCCGGACACCCGAACACTGAAGCTTTCTTT. The V and J genes are TRBV20-1 and TRBJ1-1; TRBD1 might be the D (5 bases). The CDR3 has 12 residues. The V gene's germline CDR1 is DFQATT and CDR2 SNEGSKA (reference sequence). V lost 6 bases and J 1 base, leaving 9 bases between the germline ends.

This clonotype was observed a handful of times. The chain uses TRBV20-1 and TRBJ2-7; 7 positions agree with TRBD2. V lost 3 bases and J lost 7; bases outside the gene matches: 15. CDR1 and CDR2 (germline): DFQATT, SNEGSKA (reference sequence). The length of the CDR3 is 15 residues. The CDR3 is CSARPLAVRSWEQYV. The CDR3 DNA is TGCAGTGCTAGGCCTCTAGCGGTTCGGTCGTGGGAGCAGTACGTC.